Below, 7 T cell receptor beta chains from the same sample are listed, as sequenced in a study of Graves' ophthalmopathy and Graves' hyperthyroidism (dated by TCRdb to between 2018 and 2020). The reads were generated on an Illumina HiSeq 2000. For repertoire sequencing, TCR beta CDR3 regions were amplified from RNA transcripts. The first round was an RT-PCR using HTBI primers with the Qiagen OneStep RT-PCR kit, and this first round was followed by a second-round multiplex PCR, then size selection and purification. TCRdb took the public reads, trimmed them with fastp at Q25, ran MiXCR for clone calling and kept in-frame beta chains. Rows merge per CDR3 protein into single entries with the most common DNA and genes. The sample has about 480,000 distinct CDR3 sequences on record, about an eighth of them singletons. Of the sample, approximately 9.8% is held by the ten largest clones. The material sequenced was blood. These receptors came from a woman between 25 and 40 years old with Graves' ophthalmopathy. Donor details come from another sample of the same person, matched by shared clones.

This clonotype was picked up many times. The chain combines TRBV4-2 with TRBJ2-5; D unclear. Germline values: CDR1 LGHNA, CDR2 YNFKEQ. The V end lost 1 base, the J end lost 5 bases, and 11 bases lay between the germline ends. The CDR3 extends over 14 amino acids. CDR3 residues: CASSQGSDSETQYF. DNA for the CDR3: TGTGCCAGCAGCCAAGGATCCGACTCCGAGACCCAGTACTTC.

This clonotype has more than one count but fewer than ten. This chain links TRBV12-3 or TRBV12-4 with TRBJ2-3; the D is unclear. This CDR3 is built from 16 residues. The germline V and J ends were trimmed by 2 bases and 2 bases, with 14 bases remaining between them. As DNA, the CDR3 is TGTGCCAGCAGTTTACACGAAGTGGCGTCCACAGATACGCAGTATTTT. Encoded protein: CASSLHEVASTDTQYF.

The CDR3 reads CASSLAGPPGELFF. In nucleotides, the CDR3 is TGTGCCAGCAGTTTAGCGGGTCCCCCCGGGGAGCTGTTTTTT. The chain joins TRBV12-3 or TRBV12-4 to TRBJ2-2; no reliable D call. The CDR3 is made up of 14 amino acids. Trimming pared 0 bases from V and 6 bases from J, leaving 8 bases between.

With regard to this clonotype: This may arise from a read error, as a much more abundant clone is one base away. The rearrangement uses TRBV7-2 and TRBJ2-5; TRBD2 is a possible D gene (6 bases). Germline V CDR1 and CDR2: SGHTA, FQGNSA. CDR3 length equals 13 residues. CDR3 protein: CASSSGPRETRYF. CDR3 sequence (DNA): TGTGCCAGCAGCTCCGGGCCCCGGGAGACCCGGTACTTC. The complete variable domain, with remaining parts taken from reference TRBV7-2 and TRBJ2-5, reads GAGVSQSPSNKVTEKGKDVELRCDPISGHTALYWYRQSLGQGLEFLIYFQGNSAPDKSGLPSDRFSAERTGGSVSTLTIQRTQQEDSAVYLCASSSGPRETRYFGPGTRLLVL.

This clonotype was observed at least ten times. The rearrangement joins TRBV6-1 to TRBJ2-2; D gene uncertain. The V end lost 6 bases, the J end lost 3 bases, and 8 bases lay between the germline ends. Germline V gene data show CDR1 as MNHNS and CDR2 as SASEGT. This CDR3 spans 13 amino acids. CDR3 nucleotide sequence: TGTGCCAGCAGCCCCGAGGACACCGGGGAGCTGTTTTTT. This codes for CASSPEDTGELFF.

This clonotype was counted ten times or more. The V gene is TRBV27, the J gene TRBJ1-2; no clear D. Between the trimmed V and J ends, which lost 6 bases and 3 bases, there was a span of 20 bases. Germline V gene data show CDR1 as MNHEY and CDR2 as SMNVEV (reference sequence). CDR3 length: 16 residues. CDR3 in DNA: TGTGCCAGCAGGCCCGGACCTGGGTGGGTGCACTATGGCTACACCTTC. This sequence encodes CASRPGPGWVHYGYTF.

This clonotype was found many times. J is TRBJ2-7 and V is TRBV28; D possibly corresponds to TRBD1 (6 bases). This CDR3 region has 13 residues. The germline V gene encodes CDR1 MDHEN and CDR2 SYDVKM. Trimming removed 4 bases at V and 2 bases at J, with 9 bases between. CDR3 bases: TGTGCCAGCAGTTCTCGACAGGCCTACGAGCAGTACTTC. The encoded protein is CASSSRQAYEQYF.